The entry that follows covers one T cell receptor beta chain sequence. The antigen is unknown. These data come from a study of T cells in Graves' hyperthyroidism and ophthalmopathy. Study-level background: Sampling of peripheral blood happened at initial diagnosis, prior to any treatment.

TCR beta CDR3 regions were amplified from RNA transcripts. First-round RT-PCR targeting the TCR CDR3 was performed with the HTBI primer set. TCRdb passed the multiplex PCR reads through MiXCR, listing each CDR3 protein once. The data show roughly 510,000 distinct CDR3 sequences, under 25% seen once. V dropped 6 bases and J dropped 4 bases, with 19 bases sitting between them. CDR3 size: 15 residues. Points from the study as a whole: Most expanded thyroid clonotypes above 0.001 also appeared in blood.

This receptor was taken from a man aged 18 to 30 with Graves' hyperthyroidism. Sequenced: blood. This rearrangement joins TRBV12-3 or TRBV12-4 to TRBJ2-7, with unresolved D. CDR3 region: CASRTLPDPPYEQYF. CDR3 sequence (DNA): TGTGCCAGCAGGACCCTTCCGGACCCCCCATACGAGCAGTACTTC.